The following is a T cell receptor (beta chain) sequence with its context. Its antigen is not known. The data belong to a study of early stage breast cancer tumors. Findings and caveats of the study: Tumor and normal breast were distinguished via blood comparison in 14 of 16 patients.

The data were produced by immunoSEQ multiplex PCR, yet TCRdb's version contains in-frame clones alone and is incomplete. The table lists tens of thousands of clones, over 80% of them singletons, with about 5% in the top ten. Trimming pared 1 base from V and 5 bases from J, leaving 12 bases between. This CDR3 has 14 amino acids. The germline V gene encodes CDR1 SGHVS and CDR2 FQNEAQ. The chain is built from TRBV7-8 and TRBJ2-7, with D possibly being TRBD2 (6 bases). The sequence derives from a person aged 70 to 80 with breast cancer. Input material: blood. CDR3 in amino acids: CASSLGGAWDEQYF. Written as DNA, the CDR3 is TGTGCCAGCAGCTTAGGCGGGGCTTGGGACGAGCAGTACTTC.